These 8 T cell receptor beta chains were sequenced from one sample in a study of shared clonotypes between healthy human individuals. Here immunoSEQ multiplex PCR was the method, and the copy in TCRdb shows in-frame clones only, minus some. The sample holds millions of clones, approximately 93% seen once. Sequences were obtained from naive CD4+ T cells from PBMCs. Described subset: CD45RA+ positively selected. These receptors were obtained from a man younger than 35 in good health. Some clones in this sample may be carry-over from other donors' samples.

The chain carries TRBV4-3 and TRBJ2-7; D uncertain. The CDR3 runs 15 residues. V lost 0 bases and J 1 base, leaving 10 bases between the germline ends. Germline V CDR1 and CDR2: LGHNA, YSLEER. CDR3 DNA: TGCGCCAGCAGCCAAGATGCGAGATGGTCCTACGAGCAGTACTTC. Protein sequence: CASSQDARWSYEQYF.

CDR3 nucleotide sequence: TGCGCCAGCAGCTTGGGATCAGATGAAAGCAATCAGCCCCAGCATTTT. Translating it yields CASSLGSDESNQPQHF. The chain combines TRBV5-1 with TRBJ1-5; no clear D gene. The CDR3 extends over 16 amino acids. Germline values: CDR1 SGHRS, CDR2 YFSETQ. Trimming shortened V by 0 bases and J by 1 base, and 11 bases separated the two germline ends.

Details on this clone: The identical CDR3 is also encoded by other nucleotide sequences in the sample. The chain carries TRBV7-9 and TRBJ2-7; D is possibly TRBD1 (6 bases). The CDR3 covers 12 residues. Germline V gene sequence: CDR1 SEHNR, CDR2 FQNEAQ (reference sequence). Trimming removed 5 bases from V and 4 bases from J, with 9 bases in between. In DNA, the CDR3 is TGTGCCAGCAGCCCCAGGGGATACGAGCAGTACTTC. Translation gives CASSPRGYEQYF.

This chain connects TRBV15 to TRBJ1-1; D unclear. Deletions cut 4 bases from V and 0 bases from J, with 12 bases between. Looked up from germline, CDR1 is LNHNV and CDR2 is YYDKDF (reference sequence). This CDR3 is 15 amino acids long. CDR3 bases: TGTGCCACCAGCACAGGACGGTCCATGAACACTGAAGCTTTCTTT. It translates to CATSTGRSMNTEAFF.

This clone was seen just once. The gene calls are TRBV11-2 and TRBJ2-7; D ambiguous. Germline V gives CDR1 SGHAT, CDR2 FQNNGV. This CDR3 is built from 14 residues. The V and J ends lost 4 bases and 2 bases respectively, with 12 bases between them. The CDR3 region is CASSSARRAYEQYF. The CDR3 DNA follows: TGTGCCAGCAGCTCCGCGAGGAGAGCCTACGAGCAGTACTTC. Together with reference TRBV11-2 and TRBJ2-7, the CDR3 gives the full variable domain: EAGVAQSPRYKIIEKRQSVAFWCNPISGHATLYWYQQILGQGPKLLIQFQNNGVVDDSQLPKDRFSAERLKGVDSTLKIQPAKLEDSAVYLCASSSARRAYEQYFGPGTRLTVT.

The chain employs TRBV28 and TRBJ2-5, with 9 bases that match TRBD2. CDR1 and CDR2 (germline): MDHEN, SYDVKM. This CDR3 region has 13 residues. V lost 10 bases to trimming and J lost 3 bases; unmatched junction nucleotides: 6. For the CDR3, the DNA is TGTGCCACCATTAGCGGGAGAGAAGAGACCCAGTACTTC. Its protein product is CATISGREETQYF. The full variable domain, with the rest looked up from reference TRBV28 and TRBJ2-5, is DVKVTQSSRYLVKRTGEKVFLECVQDMDHENMFWYRQDPGLGLRLIYFSYDVKMKEKGDIPEGYSVSREKKERFSLILESASTNQTSMYLCATISGREETQYFGPGTRLLVL.

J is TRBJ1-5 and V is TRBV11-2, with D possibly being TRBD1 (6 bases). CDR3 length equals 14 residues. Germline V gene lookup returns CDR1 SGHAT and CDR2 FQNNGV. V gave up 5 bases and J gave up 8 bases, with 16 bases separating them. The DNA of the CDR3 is TGTGCCAGCAGCCCCCAGGGGAAGGAGGAGCCCCAGCATTTT. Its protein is CASSPQGKEEPQHF.

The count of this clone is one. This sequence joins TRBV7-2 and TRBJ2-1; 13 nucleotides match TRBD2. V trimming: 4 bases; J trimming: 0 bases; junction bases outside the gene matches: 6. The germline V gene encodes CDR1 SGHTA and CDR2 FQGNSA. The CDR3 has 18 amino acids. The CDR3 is CASSSRTSGSISYNEQFF. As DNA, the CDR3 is TGTGCCAGCAGCTCCCGGACTAGCGGGAGTATCTCCTACAATGAGCAGTTCTTC.